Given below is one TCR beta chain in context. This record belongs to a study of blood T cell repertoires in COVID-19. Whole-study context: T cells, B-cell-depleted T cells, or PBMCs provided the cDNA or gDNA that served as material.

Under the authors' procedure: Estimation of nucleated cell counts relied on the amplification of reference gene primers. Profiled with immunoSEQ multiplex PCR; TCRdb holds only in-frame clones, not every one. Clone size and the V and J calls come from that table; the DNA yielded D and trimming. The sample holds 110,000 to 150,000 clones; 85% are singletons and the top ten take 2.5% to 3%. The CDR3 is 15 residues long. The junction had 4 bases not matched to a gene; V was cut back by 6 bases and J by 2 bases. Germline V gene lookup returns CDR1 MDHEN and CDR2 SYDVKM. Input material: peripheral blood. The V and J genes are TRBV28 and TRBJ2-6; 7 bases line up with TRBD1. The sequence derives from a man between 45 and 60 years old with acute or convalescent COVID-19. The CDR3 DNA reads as TGTGCCAGCAGGCCCCAGGGGGCTGGGGCCAACGTCCTGACTTTC. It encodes CASRPQGAGANVLTF.